This is a list of T cell receptor beta chains from one sample in a study of blood T cell repertoires in COVID-19. Some clones are missing from TCRdb's copy, which holds only in-frame ones; the method was immunoSEQ multiplex PCR. The data hold about 90,000 clones, with about 80% observed a single time. The specimen was peripheral blood. These receptors originate from a woman in her 70s with acute or convalescent COVID-19. The CDR3 runs from the conserved cysteine through the conserved F or W. A D gene is named only where the DNA matches it firmly. A clone size is listed for some rows: how often the clone was seen (once, few, many), or a class if it is expanded.

j_gene	v_gene	abundance	d_gene	CDR3nt	CDR3aa
TRBJ2-3	TRBV24-1	-	TRBD2	TGTGCCACCAGTGATCGAATAGCGGGAGTGTCCGATACGCAGTATTTT	CATSDRIAGVSDTQYF
TRBJ2-5	TRBV11-1	-	TRBD1	TGTGCCAGCAGCTTACCCGGGACAGGACAAGAGACCCAGTACTTC	CASSLPGTGQETQYF
TRBJ2-2	TRBV6-5	-	TRBD1	TGTGCCAGCAGTTACTTCGGGACAGCTAACACCGGGGAGCTGTTTTTT	CASSYFGTANTGELFF
TRBJ1-4	TRBV5-1	-	-	TGCGCCAGCAGCTTGACAACAACTAATGAAAAACTGTTTTTT	CASSLTTTNEKLFF
TRBJ2-7	TRBV20-1	once	-	TGCAGTGCTAGGGGGGGCTACGAGCAGTACTTC	CSARGGYEQYF
TRBJ2-2	TRBV11-2	-	TRBD1	TGTGCCAGCAGCTCTAACAGGGGAACCGGGGAGCTGTTTTTT	CASSSNRGTGELFF
TRBJ2-3	TRBV10-3	-	TRBD1	TGTGCCATCAGTGAGGGGGGACAGGGTGGTGACACGCAGTATTTT	CAISEGGQGGDTQYF
TRBJ1-2	TRBV12-3/TRBV12-4	-	-	TGTGCCAGCAGGCTAAACTATGGCTACACCTTC	CASRLNYGYTF
TRBJ2-2	TRBV29-1	few	TRBD2	TGCAGCGTTGCGGGACTAGCGGGGAACGGGGAGCTGTTTTTT	CSVAGLAGNGELFF
TRBJ2-1	TRBV5-1	-	TRBD2	TGCGCCAGCAGCTTGGGACTAGCGGGGAGCTCCTACAATGAGCAGTTCTTC	CASSLGLAGSSYNEQFF
TRBJ2-2	TRBV6-5	-	-	TGTGCCAGCAGTTCGTCGCGAGCGAACACCGGGGAGCTGTTTTTT	CASSSSRANTGELFF
TRBJ2-1	TRBV10-3	-	TRBD2	TGTGCCATCAGTGATAGCGGGGGGGCCTACAATGAGCAGTTCTTC	CAISDSGGAYNEQFF
TRBJ2-1	TRBV5-1	-	-	TGCGCCAGCAGCTTGGATGGCACCTCCTACAATGAGCAGTTCTTC	CASSLDGTSYNEQFF
TRBJ1-2	TRBV9	once	TRBD1	TGTGCCAGCAGTGCCGCGGGGACAGGGGGCTATGGCTACACCTTC	CASSAAGTGGYGYTF
TRBJ2-1	TRBV30	-	TRBD1	TGTGCCTGGAGCTCCGGGACAGGGGCCTTTGGGGGGCAGTTCTTC	CAWSSGTGAFGGQFF
TRBJ1-1	TRBV7-2	once	-	TGTGCCAGCAGCTTAGTTTGGGGGGACACTGAAGCTTTCTTT	CASSLVWGDTEAFF
TRBJ1-2	TRBV7-9	-	-	TGTGCCGTCTCAAGGCAGGGTGGGAACTATGGCTACACCTTC	CAVSRQGGNYGYTF
TRBJ2-3	TRBV19	-	TRBD1	TGTGCCAGTACCCCGGGACAGGGACGCACAGATACGCAGTATTTT	CASTPGQGRTDTQYF
TRBJ1-1	TRBV6-6	many	TRBD1	TGTGCCAGCAGTTTACGACAGGGACTGGCTGAAGCTTTCTTT	CASSLRQGLAEAFF
TRBJ2-7	TRBV19	many	-	TGTGCCAGTAGTCTGACTCCGAGCTCCTACGAGCAGTACTTC	CASSLTPSSYEQYF
TRBJ2-7	TRBV9	-	-	TGTGCCAGCGGAGGGGCCTACGAGCAGTACTTC	CASGGAYEQYF
TRBJ1-6	TRBV11-2	-	-	TGTGCCAGCAGCTTAGGCGGGGGCGCAGGTTCACCCCTCCACTTT	CASSLGGGAGSPLHF
TRBJ2-7	TRBV7-8	-	TRBD1	TGTGCCAGCTCTTTTACGGACAGGGCCTACGAGCAGTACTTC	CASSFTDRAYEQYF
TRBJ2-6	TRBV5-4	-	-	TGTGCCAGCAGCCGCCTACAGGGTACCGGGGCCAACGTCCTGACTTTC	CASSRLQGTGANVLTF
TRBJ2-7	TRBV19	-	-	TGTGCCAGTAGTCCTCGGGGGAACGAGCAGTACTTC	CASSPRGNEQYF
TRBJ1-2	TRBV7-9	-	TRBD1	TGTGCCAGCAGCTTAGCGGGACAGTACTATGGCTACACCTTC	CASSLAGQYYGYTF
TRBJ1-5	TRBV12-3/TRBV12-4	-	-	TGTGCCAGCAGTTTAGCGAACTCTCAGCCCCAGCATTTT	CASSLANSQPQHF
TRBJ1-5	TRBV5-1	-	TRBD1	TGCGCCAGCAGCCCCCGCCCGGGACAGGGACCGGGACAGCCCCAGCATTTT	CASSPRPGQGPGQPQHF
TRBJ1-6	TRBV6-2/TRBV6-3	-	-	TGTGCCAGCAGCCCCGGGCCAGGGAACTATAATTCACCCCTCCACTTT	CASSPGPGNYNSPLHF
TRBJ1-5	TRBV19	-	-	TGTGCCAGTAGTGACAGGAAACATCAGCCCCAGCATTTT	CASSDRKHQPQHF
TRBJ1-5	TRBV5-1	few	TRBD1	TGCGCCAGCAGCCCGGAGGGGGCTCAGCCCCAGCATTTT	CASSPEGAQPQHF
TRBJ2-1	TRBV6-5	-	TRBD1	TGTGCCAGCCAGGGGGTCGGAACTGAGCAGTTCTTC	CASQGVGTEQFF
TRBJ2-2	TRBV27	-	TRBD2	TGTGCCAGCAGTCCACAGCTAGCGGGGGGGCCCGGGGAGCTGTTTTTT	CASSPQLAGGPGELFF
TRBJ1-3	TRBV9	-	-	TGTGCCAGCAGCGTCGCGGCGAGAAACACCATATATTTT	CASSVAARNTIYF
TRBJ2-1	TRBV7-9	-	-	TGTGCCAGCAGCTTAGTCGGACAGGAGCAGTTCTTC	CASSLVGQEQFF